The clone carrying this T cell receptor beta chain was counted many times. Time point indicated: sample taken at primary tumor resection. Without sorting, whole RNA was sequenced from tumor, nontumor lung or frozen PBMC. TCRdb re-analysed the 5' RACE reads in MiXCR, keeping a single row per CDR3 protein. The data show about 44,000 distinct CDR3 sequences, roughly 13% seen once. This sample is part of a study of spatial heterogeneity in lung cancer. Germline loops: CDR1 MDHEN, CDR2 SYDVKM. The CDR3 spans 17 residues. V was cut by 3 bases and J by 9 bases, with 27 bases left in between. The sample consisted of PBMCs, taken at surgery. The chain is built from TRBV28 and TRBJ2-7; D remains ambiguous. This clonotype was obtained from a male donor with early-stage non-small cell lung cancer. The CDR3 sequence: CASSFVEGYDRLRRQYF. CDR3 DNA: TGTGCCAGCAGTTTTGTAGAAGGCTATGACCGCCTACGACGGCAGTACTTC.